A selection of T cell receptor beta chains follows, all from one sample in a study of cytomegalovirus exposure and HLA in healthy donors. Produced via immunoSEQ multiplex PCR; TCRdb's table is partial and in-frame only. In the table there are around 150,000 clones, 80% of which are singletons. The sample comprised PBMCs. Receptors were obtained from a man aged 45 to 65 in good health and CMV-seronegative. Both conserved end residues are part of each CDR3. D genes are given only for firm matches. Clone size, where shown, is once, few, many, or a class for clones that have expanded.

>TRBD2|NA|TRBV5-4|TRBJ2-5
CASNSGGEETQYF
TGTGCCAGCAATAGCGGGGGGGAAGAGACCCAGTACTTC
>TRBD1|NA|TRBV19|TRBJ1-1
CASRDRVGRTEAFF
TGTGCCAGTAGAGACAGGGTCGGTAGGACTGAAGCTTTCTTT
>NA|NA|TRBV13|TRBJ1-6
CASSPYRDRSYNSPLHF
TGTGCCAGCAGTCCCTACAGGGATCGATCCTATAATTCACCCCTCCACTTT
>TRBD1|NA|TRBV7-3|TRBJ1-1
CASSLTLGQGGETSEAFF
TGTGCCAGCAGCTTAACGTTGGGACAGGGAGGGGAAACAAGTGAAGCTTTCTTT
>NA|NA|TRBV6-6|TRBJ1-5
CASSYGNSNQPQHF
TGTGCCAGCAGTTACGGCAATTCGAATCAGCCCCAGCATTTT
>NA|NA|TRBV11-3|TRBJ1-2
CASSLDGQFEGYTF
TGTGCCAGCAGCTTAGATGGACAGTTTGAAGGCTACACCTTC
>TRBD1|NA|TRBV18|TRBJ2-1
CASSNRQGDYNEQFF
TGTGCCAGCTCAAACCGGCAGGGGGATTACAATGAGCAGTTCTTC
>NA|few|TRBV5-1|TRBJ2-5
CASSDGHKTQYF
TGCGCCAGCAGCGATGGACATAAGACCCAGTACTTC
>TRBD1|NA|TRBV7-2|TRBJ1-1
CASSADRGRLLGTEAFF
TGTGCCAGCAGCGCAGACAGGGGGCGCTTATTGGGCACTGAAGCTTTCTTT
>TRBD1|NA|TRBV29-1|TRBJ1-2
CSARQGNGYTF
TGCAGCGCACGACAGGGGAATGGCTACACCTTT
>TRBD2|NA|TRBV7-9|TRBJ2-5
CASSQGLAGQETQYF
TGTGCCAGCAGCCAGGGACTAGCGGGGCAAGAGACCCAGTACTTC
>TRBD2|few|TRBV14|TRBJ2-7
CASSRGSGRAGNEQYF
TGTGCCAGCAGCCGGGGTAGCGGGAGGGCCGGGAACGAGCAGTACTTC
>TRBD1|NA|TRBV12-5|TRBJ2-5
CASASSQGVVRETQYF
TGTGCTAGTGCCTCCTCGCAGGGGGTAGTTCGCGAGACCCAGTACTTC
>TRBD2|NA|TRBV7-2|TRBJ2-3
CASSPTSGTDTQYF
TGTGCCAGCAGCCCGACTAGCGGGACGGATACGCAGTATTTT
>NA|NA|TRBV29-1|TRBJ2-5
CSVGETTGIQETQYF
TGCAGCGTTGGCGAAACTACAGGGATCCAAGAGACCCAGTACTTC
>NA|NA|TRBV29-1|TRBJ2-3
CSVRRESTDTQYF
TGCAGCGTAAGAAGGGAGAGCACAGATACGCAGTATTTT
>TRBD1|NA|TRBV28|TRBJ1-5
CASRRSGQGYSNQPQHF
TGTGCCAGCAGACGATCGGGACAGGGTTATAGCAATCAGCCCCAGCATTTT
>TRBD2|NA|TRBV5-1|TRBJ2-1
CASHSGGTSRYNEQFF
TGCGCCAGCCATTCGGGCGGGACTAGCAGATACAATGAGCAGTTCTTC
>NA|NA|TRBV6-6|TRBJ2-2
CASTNSGNTGELFF
TGTGCCAGCACTAATTCAGGCAACACCGGGGAGCTGTTTTTT
>TRBD1|once|TRBV6-1|TRBJ2-3
CASSKTGTTDTQYF
TGTGCCAGCAGCAAGACAGGGACCACAGATACGCAGTATTTT
>TRBD1|few|TRBV5-1|TRBJ2-7
CASSLGRGLSSYEQYF
TGCGCCAGCAGCTTGGGAAGGGGGCTAAGCTCCTACGAGCAGTACTTC
>NA|few|TRBV18|TRBJ2-7
CASSPGRAGPNEQYF
TGTGCCAGCTCACCCGGTAGGGCAGGGCCCAACGAGCAGTACTTC
>TRBD1|NA|TRBV11-2|TRBJ1-1
CASSLGGQGGTEAFF
TGTGCCAGCAGCTTAGGGGGACAGGGGGGAACTGAAGCTTTCTTT